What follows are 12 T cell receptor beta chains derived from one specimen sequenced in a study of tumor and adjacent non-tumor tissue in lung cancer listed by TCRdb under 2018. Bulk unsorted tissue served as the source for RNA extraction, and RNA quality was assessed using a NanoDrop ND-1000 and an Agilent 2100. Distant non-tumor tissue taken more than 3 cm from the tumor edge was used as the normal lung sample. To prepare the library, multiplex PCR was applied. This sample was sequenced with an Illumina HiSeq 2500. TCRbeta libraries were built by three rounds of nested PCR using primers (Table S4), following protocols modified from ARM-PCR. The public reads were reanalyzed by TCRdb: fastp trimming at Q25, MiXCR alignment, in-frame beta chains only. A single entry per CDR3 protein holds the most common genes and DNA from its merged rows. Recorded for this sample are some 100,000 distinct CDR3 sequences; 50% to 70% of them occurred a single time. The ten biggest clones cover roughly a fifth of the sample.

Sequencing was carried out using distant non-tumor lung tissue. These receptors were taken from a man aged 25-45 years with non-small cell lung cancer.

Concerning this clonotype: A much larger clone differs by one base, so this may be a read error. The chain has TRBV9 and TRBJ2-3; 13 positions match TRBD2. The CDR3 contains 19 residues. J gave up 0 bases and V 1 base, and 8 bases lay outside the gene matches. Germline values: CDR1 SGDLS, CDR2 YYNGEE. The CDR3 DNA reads TGTGCCAGCAGCGTAATCTCGACTAGCGGGGGGCTCAGCACAGATACGCAGTATTTT. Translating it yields CASSVISTSGGLSTDTQYF. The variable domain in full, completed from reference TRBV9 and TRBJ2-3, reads DSGVTQTPKHLITATGQRVTLRCSPRSGDLSVYWYQQSLDQGLQFLIQYYNGEERAKGNILERFSAQQFPDLHSELNLSSLELGDSALYFCASSVISTSGGLSTDTQYFGPGTRLTVL.

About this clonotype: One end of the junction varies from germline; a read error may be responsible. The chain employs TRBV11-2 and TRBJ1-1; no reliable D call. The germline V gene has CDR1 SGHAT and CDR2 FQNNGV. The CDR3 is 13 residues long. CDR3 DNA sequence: TGTGCCAGCAGCTGGGGTATGATCACTGAAGCTTTATTT. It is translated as CASSWGMITEALF.

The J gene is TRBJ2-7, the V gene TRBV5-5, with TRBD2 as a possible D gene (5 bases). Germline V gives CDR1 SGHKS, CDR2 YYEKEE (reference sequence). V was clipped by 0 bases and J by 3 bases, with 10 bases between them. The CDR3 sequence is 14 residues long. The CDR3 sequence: CASSLAVGDYEQYF. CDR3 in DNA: TGTGCCAGCAGCTTGGCTGTGGGAGACTACGAGCAGTACTTC.

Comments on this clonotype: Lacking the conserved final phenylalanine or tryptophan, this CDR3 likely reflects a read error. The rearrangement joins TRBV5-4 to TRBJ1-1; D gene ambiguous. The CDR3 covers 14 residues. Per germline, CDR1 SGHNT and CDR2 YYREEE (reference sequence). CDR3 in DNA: TGTGCCAGTAGCTACAAGAATATGAACACTGAAGCTTTCCTT. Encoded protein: CASSYKNMNTEAFL.

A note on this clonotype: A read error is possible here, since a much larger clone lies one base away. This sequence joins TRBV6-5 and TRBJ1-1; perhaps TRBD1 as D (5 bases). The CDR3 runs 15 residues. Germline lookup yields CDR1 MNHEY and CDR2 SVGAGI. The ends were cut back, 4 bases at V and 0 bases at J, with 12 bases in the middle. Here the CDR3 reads CASSCGGAMNTEAFF. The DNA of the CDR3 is TGTGCCAGCAGTTGTGGGGGAGCGATGAACACTGAAGCTTTCTTT.

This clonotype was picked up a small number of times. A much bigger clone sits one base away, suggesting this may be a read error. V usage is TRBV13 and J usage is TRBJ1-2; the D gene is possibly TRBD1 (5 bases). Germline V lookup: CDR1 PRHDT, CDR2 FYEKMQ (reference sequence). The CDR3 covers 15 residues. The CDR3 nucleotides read TGTGCCAGCAGCTTAGGAAGTCCAGGGACCGCTAGCTACATCTTC. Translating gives CASSLGSPGTASYIF.

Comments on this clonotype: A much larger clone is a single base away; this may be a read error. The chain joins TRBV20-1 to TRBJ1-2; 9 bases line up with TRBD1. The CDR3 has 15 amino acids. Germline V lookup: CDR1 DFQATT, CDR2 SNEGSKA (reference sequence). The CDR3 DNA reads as TGCGGTGCTCCCGGCACAGGGGGCAGGGACTATGGCTACACCTTC. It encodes CGAPGTGGRDYGYTF.

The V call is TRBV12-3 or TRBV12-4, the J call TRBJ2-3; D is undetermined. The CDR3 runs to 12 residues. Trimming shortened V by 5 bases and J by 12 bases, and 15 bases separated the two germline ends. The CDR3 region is CASSPGTVTQYF. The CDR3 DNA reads TGTGCCAGCAGTCCCGGCACAGTTACACAGTATTTT.

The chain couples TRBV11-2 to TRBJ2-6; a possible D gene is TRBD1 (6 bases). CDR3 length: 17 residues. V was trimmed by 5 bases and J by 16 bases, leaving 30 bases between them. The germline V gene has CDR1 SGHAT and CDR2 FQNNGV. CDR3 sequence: CASSPGTLYRWANALTF. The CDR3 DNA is TGTGCCAGCAGCCCTGGGACACTCTACCGCTGGGCCAACGCACTGACTTTC.

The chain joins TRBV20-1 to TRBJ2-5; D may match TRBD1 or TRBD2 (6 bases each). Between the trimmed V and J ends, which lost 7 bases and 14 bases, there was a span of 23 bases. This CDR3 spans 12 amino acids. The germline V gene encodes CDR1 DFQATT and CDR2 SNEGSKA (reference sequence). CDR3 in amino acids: CSVSAQVGGSYF. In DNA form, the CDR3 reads TGCAGTGTTTCTGCGCAGGTGGGGGGCTCCTACTTC.

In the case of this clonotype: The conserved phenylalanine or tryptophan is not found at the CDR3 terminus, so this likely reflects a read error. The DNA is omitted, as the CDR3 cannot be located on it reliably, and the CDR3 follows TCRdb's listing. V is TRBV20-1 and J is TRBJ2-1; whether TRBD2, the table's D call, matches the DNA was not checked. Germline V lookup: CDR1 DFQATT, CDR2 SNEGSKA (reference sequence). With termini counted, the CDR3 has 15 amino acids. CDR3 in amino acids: CSTLTGTSVLHEQII.

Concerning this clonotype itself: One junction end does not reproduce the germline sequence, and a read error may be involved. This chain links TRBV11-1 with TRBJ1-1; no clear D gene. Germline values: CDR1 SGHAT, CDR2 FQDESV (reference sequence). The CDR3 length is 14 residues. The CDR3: CASSWTAVNTEALF. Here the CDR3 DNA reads TGTGCCAGCAGCTGGACGGCTGTGAACACTGAAGCTCTATTT.